This record concerns one TCR beta chain sequence. Antigen specificity is unknown. The data were taken from a study of T cells in localized non-small cell lung cancer. Regarding the study as a whole: Density of T cells in blood, when higher, went with longer overall survival. Median detection of top 100 tumor clones in adjacent lung was 57 clones.

Produced via immunoSEQ multiplex PCR; TCRdb's table is partial and in-frame only. The sample yields around 3,500 clones, about 22% seen once. This CDR3 has 15 residues. V was pared by 1 base and J by 4 bases, with 13 bases between. Germline CDR1 reads LNHDA; CDR2 reads SQIVND (reference sequence). V is TRBV19 and J is TRBJ1-2; D call uncertain. The specimen comprised lung tumor tissue, sampled before any cancer treatment. The clonotype was recovered from a woman between 35 and 75 years old with stage I lung adenocarcinoma. The CDR3 DNA sequence: TGTGCCAGTAGTATAGCCAGCGGGGAGGGCTATGGCTACACCTTC. Protein: CASSIASGEGYGYTF.